This is a list of T cell receptor beta chains from one sample in a study of lymphopenia after photon versus proton radiotherapy. The data were produced by immunoSEQ multiplex PCR, yet TCRdb's version contains in-frame clones alone and is incomplete. Here the sample spans more than 45,000 clones, approximately 88% being singletons. Sequencing used peripheral blood, obtained from a patient treated with proton-based radiotherapy. These receptors were obtained from a man in his sixties with pancreatic cancer. The CDR3 runs from the conserved cysteine through the conserved F or W. Fields, in order: J gene, V gene, D gene, clone size, CDR3 DNA, CDR3 protein. A D gene is named only where the DNA matches it firmly. Size is stated for part of the rows, as once, few or many counts, or as a class when the clone is expanded.

TRBJ2-3	TRBV23-1	TRBD1	-	TGCGCCAGCAGTCAAGAGCCTTTCAGGACAGGGAGCACAGATACGCAGTATTTT	CASSQEPFRTGSTDTQYF
TRBJ2-7	TRBV5-1	-	-	TGCGCCAGCAGCCAGGACAACGGAGAGCAGTACTTC	CASSQDNGEQYF
TRBJ2-2	TRBV27	TRBD1	-	TGTGCCAGCAGTCCCCAGGACAGGGGGCGTCGCAGGAGTGCCGGGGAGCTGTTTTTT	CASSPQDRGRRRSAGELFF
TRBJ1-4	TRBV6-5	-	few	TGTGCCAGCAGCCGACAGCCCACTAATGAAAAACTGTTTTTT	CASSRQPTNEKLFF
TRBJ1-3	TRBV19	TRBD1	-	TGTGCCAGTGGCCCCCCGGGACAGGGGGCTGATGGAAACACCATATATTTT	CASGPPGQGADGNTIYF
TRBJ2-7	TRBV19	TRBD1	-	TGTGCCAGTAGTTATGAGACAGGGTTCTACGAGCAGTACTTC	CASSYETGFYEQYF
TRBJ2-7	TRBV2	-	-	TGTGCCAGCAACTCCGGGACGGGCACCTTGGGCGAGCAGTACTTC	CASNSGTGTLGEQYF
TRBJ2-1	TRBV4-3	-	-	TGCGCCAGCAGCCAAGATTCTAGACCCAATGAGCAGTTCTTC	CASSQDSRPNEQFF
TRBJ2-5	TRBV2	-	-	TGTGCCAGCAGTTTGACTAGTGTAGAGACCCAGTACTTC	CASSLTSVETQYF
TRBJ1-4	TRBV29-1	-	-	TGCAGCGTTTCGCGGGGGAATAATGAAAAACTGTTTTTT	CSVSRGNNEKLFF
TRBJ2-5	TRBV27	-	few	TGTGCCAGCAGTTTTTTAGGGGGGAAGAACCAGTACTTC	CASSFLGGKNQYF
TRBJ1-2	TRBV2	TRBD1	-	TGTGCCAGCAGGGACGACAGGGGGCGAGGCTACACCTTC	CASRDDRGRGYTF
TRBJ2-3	TRBV5-5	TRBD2	once	TGTGCCAGCAGCTCAGCCTCGGGACTAGCGGGAGTGGGGGCCACAGATACGCAGTATTTT	CASSSASGLAGVGATDTQYF
TRBJ2-7	TRBV5-4	TRBD1	-	TGTGCCAGCAGCTTGGTCGCAGGGGGATTGGGCTACGAGCAGTACTTC	CASSLVAGGLGYEQYF
TRBJ1-1	TRBV28	-	-	TGTGCCAGCAGTTTAAGGGGCAGGGCAGGAAACACTGAAGCTTTCTTT	CASSLRGRAGNTEAFF
TRBJ1-5	TRBV2	-	once	TGTGCCAGCAGTGATGTGGGCACATATCAGCCCCAGCATTTT	CASSDVGTYQPQHF
TRBJ2-1	TRBV6-5	TRBD2	-	TGTGCCAGCAGCAGGACTAGCGGGGTTGACAATGAGCAGTTCTTC	CASSRTSGVDNEQFF
TRBJ1-1	TRBV19	-	medium-sized	TGTGCCAGTAGTATTAGTCCGAACACTGAAGCTTTCTTT	CASSISPNTEAFF
TRBJ2-2	TRBV5-1	-	-	TGCGCCAGCAGCTCCTCCGGGTCGTACACCGGGGAGCTGTTTTTT	CASSSSGSYTGELFF
TRBJ2-7	TRBV5-1	-	-	TGCGCCAGCAGAAACGGCATGGCTAACTGGGCCGAGCAGTACTTC	CASRNGMANWAEQYF
TRBJ2-2	TRBV7-9	-	-	TGTGCCAGCAGCATACGACTAGGGGACACCGGGGAGCTGTTTTTT	CASSIRLGDTGELFF
TRBJ1-3	TRBV9	-	-	TGTGCCAGCAGCGTAGCAGGAAACACCATATATTTT	CASSVAGNTIYF
TRBJ2-5	TRBV7-7	TRBD1	-	TGTGCTAGCAGCTTCGGGACAGGGCGTAAGACCCAGTACTTC	CASSFGTGRKTQYF
TRBJ2-2	TRBV5-4	-	-	TGTGCCAGCAGCTTGGAGCGGGTACTAGTTTTT	CASSLERVLVF
TRBJ1-2	TRBV6-1	-	-	TGTGCCAGCAGTGAAGTGGACGGAGGATACACCTTC	CASSEVDGGYTF
TRBJ2-7	TRBV28	-	once	TGTGCCAGCAGTAGGGTGGAGGACGAGCAGTACTTC	CASSRVEDEQYF
TRBJ2-1	TRBV5-1	-	-	TGCGCCAGCAGCTTCGACCAGGGGGGTGAGCAGTTCTTC	CASSFDQGGEQFF
TRBJ2-5	TRBV11-3	-	-	TGTGCCAGCAGCTTGGGAAGGGCCCAAGAGACCCAGTACTTC	CASSLGRAQETQYF
TRBJ1-4	TRBV2	-	-	TGTGCCAGCAGGGTTGGACGCGGACCACCTAGTGAAAAACTGTTTTTT	CASRVGRGPPSEKLFF